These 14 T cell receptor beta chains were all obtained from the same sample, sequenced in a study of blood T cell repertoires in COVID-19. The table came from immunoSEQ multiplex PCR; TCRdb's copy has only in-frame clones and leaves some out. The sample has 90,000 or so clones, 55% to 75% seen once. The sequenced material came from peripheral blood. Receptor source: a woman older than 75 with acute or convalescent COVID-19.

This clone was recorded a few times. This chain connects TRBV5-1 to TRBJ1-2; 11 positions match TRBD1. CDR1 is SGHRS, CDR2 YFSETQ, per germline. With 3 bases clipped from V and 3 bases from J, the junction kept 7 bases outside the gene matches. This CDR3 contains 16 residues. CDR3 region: CASSWSPGQGDYGYTF. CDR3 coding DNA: TGCGCCAGCAGCTGGTCCCCGGGACAGGGGGACTATGGCTACACCTTC. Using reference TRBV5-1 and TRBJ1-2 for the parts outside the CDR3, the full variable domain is KAGVTQTPRYLIKTRGQQVTLSCSPISGHRSVSWYQQTPGQGLQFLFEYFSETQRNKGNFPGRFSGRQFSNSRSEMNVSTLELGDSALYLCASSWSPGQGDYGYTFGSGTRLTVV.

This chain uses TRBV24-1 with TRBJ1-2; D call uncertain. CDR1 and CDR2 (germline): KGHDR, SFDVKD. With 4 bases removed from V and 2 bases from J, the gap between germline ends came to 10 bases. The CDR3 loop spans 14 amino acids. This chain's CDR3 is CATSDPDGNYGYTF. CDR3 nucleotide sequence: TGTGCCACCAGTGACCCTGACGGGAACTATGGCTACACCTTC.

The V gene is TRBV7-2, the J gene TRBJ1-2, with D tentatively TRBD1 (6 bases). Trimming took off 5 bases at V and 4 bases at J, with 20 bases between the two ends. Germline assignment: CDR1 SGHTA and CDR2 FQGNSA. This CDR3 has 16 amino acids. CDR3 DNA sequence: TGTGCCAGCAGCCAACGCTTTGGGGGGGCGGGCTATGGCTACACCTTC. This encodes CASSQRFGGAGYGYTF.

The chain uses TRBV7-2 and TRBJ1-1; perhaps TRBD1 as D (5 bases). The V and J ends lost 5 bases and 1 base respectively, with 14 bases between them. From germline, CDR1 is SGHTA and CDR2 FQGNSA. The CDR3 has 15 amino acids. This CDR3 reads CASSVVGATNTEAFF. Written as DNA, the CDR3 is TGTGCCAGCAGCGTTGTAGGGGCGACGAACACTGAAGCTTTCTTT.

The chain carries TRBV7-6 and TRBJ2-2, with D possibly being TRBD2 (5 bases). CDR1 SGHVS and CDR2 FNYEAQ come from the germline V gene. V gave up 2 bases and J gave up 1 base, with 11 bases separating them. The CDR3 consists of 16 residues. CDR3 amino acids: CASSLRLTQNTGELFF. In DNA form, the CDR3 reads TGTGCCAGCAGCTTACGACTAACACAGAACACCGGGGAGCTGTTTTTT.

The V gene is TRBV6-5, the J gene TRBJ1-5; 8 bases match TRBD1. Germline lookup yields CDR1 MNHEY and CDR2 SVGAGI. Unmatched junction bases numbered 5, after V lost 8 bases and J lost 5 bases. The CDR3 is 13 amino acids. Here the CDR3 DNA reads TGTGCCAGCGGCAAGGACAGGGATCAGCCCCAGCATTTT. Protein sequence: CASGKDRDQPQHF.

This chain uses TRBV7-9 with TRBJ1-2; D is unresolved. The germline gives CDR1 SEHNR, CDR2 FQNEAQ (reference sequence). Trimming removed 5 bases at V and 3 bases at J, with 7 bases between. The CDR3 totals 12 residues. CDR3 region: CASSRGDYGYTF. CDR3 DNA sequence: TGTGCCAGCAGCCGGGGTGACTATGGCTACACCTTC. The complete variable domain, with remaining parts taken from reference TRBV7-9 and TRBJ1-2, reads DTGVSQNPRHKITKRGQNVTFRCDPISEHNRLYWYRQTLGQGPEFLTYFQNEAQLEKSRLLSDRFSAERPKGSFSTLEIQRTEQGDSAMYLCASSRGDYGYTFGSGTRLTVV.

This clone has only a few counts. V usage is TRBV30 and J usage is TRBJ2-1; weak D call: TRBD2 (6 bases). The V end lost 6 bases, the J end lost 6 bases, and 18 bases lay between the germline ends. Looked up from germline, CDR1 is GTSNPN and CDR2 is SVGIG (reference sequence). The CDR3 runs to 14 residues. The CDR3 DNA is TGTGCCTGCTCCGGGACTCCCATGGGCAATGAGCAGTTCTTC. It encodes CACSGTPMGNEQFF.

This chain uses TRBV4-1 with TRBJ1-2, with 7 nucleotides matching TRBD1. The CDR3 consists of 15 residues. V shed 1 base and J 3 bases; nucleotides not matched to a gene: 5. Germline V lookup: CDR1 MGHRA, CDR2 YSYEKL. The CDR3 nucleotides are TGCGCCAGCAGCCAAGGGTCCGGGACAGACTATGGCTACACCTTC. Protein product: CASSQGSGTDYGYTF.

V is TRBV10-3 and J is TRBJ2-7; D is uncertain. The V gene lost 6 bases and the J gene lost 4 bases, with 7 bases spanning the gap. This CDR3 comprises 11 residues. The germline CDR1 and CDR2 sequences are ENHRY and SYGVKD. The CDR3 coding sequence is TGTGCCATCAGGAACAAGTACGAGCAGTACTTC. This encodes CAIRNKYEQYF.

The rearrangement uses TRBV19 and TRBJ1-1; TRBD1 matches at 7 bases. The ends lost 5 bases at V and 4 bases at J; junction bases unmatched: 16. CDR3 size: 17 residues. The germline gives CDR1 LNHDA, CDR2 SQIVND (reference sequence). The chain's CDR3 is CASSEGQQRTGSTEAFF. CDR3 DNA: TGTGCCAGTAGTGAGGGGCAGCAACGGACAGGCAGCACTGAAGCTTTCTTT.

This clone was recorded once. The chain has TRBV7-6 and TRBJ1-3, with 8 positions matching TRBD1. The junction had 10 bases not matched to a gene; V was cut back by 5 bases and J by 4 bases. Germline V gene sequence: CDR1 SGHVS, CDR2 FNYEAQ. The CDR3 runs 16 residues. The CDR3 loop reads CASSPSGGSSGNTIYF. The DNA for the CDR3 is TGTGCCAGCAGCCCCTCAGGGGGCTCTTCGGGAAACACCATATATTTT. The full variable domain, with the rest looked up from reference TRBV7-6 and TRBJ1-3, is GAGVSQSPRYKVTKRGQDVALRCDPISGHVSLYWYRQALGQGPEFLTYFNYEAQQDKSGLPNDRFSAERPEGSISTLTIQRTEQRDSAMYRCASSPSGGSSGNTIYFGEGSWLTVV.

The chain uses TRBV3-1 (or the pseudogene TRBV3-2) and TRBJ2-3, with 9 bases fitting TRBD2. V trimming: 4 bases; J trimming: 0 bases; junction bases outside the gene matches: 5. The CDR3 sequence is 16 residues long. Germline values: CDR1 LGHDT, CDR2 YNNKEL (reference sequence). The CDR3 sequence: CASSPGLAGSTDTQYF. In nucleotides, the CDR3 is TGTGCCAGCAGCCCCGGGCTAGCGGGGAGCACAGATACGCAGTATTTT.

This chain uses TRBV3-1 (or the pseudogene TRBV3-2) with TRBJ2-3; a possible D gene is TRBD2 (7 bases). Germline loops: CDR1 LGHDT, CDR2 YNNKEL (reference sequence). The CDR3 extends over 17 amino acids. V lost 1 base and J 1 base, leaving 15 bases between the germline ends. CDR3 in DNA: TGTGCCAGCAGCCAAGTGGTCTCGGGGGGCGGCACAGATACGCAGTATTTT. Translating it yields CASSQVVSGGGTDTQYF.